The T cell receptor (beta chain) described here comes from a study of T cell changes during pregnancy in multiple sclerosis. This clone was picked up one time. CDR3 length: 15 amino acids. Germline assignment: CDR1 KGHSY and CDR2 FQNENV. Germline trimming cut 3 bases from V and 6 bases from J; bases unmatched to any gene: 7. The assay was immunoSEQ multiplex PCR, and TCRdb's table has in-frame clones only and misses some. This sample has tens of thousands of clones, with approximately 92% found just once. This sequence originates from a female donor in good health, enrolled as a control in a pregnancy study. The sequences come from peripheral blood, collected in the third trimester of pregnancy. This chain connects TRBV16 to TRBJ2-1; 8 bases fit TRBD1. CDR3 sequence: CASSQGQGAGNEQFF. DNA of the CDR3: TGTGCCAGCAGCCAGGGCCAGGGGGCTGGCAATGAGCAGTTCTTC.